Listed below are T cell receptor beta chains from one sample, sequenced in a study of vaccination and CD4 T cells after COVID-19. Each CDR3 protein is one row after TCRdb ran MiXCR on the PCR reads. The data show about 15,000 distinct CDR3 sequences, 69% seen once. Sequencing was performed on CD4+ T cells from blood, taken after SARS-CoV-2 vaccination. Receptor source: a human donor who had recovered from COVID-19. Each CDR3 is given with its conserved first and last residue. A D gene is named only where the DNA matches it firmly. The size of a clone is reported for some rows only, either as once, few or many, or as a class for expanded clones.

>.|TRBV12-3/TRBV12-4|17|TRBJ1-5|.
TGTGCCAGCAGTTTATCCGGGGGGGGGGCCCACTTAGTCCCCCAGCATTTT
CASSLSGGGAHLVPQHF
>.|TRBV2|16|TRBJ1-5|.
TGTGCCAGCAGGAGGGGGGACAACCAAAGCAATCAGCCCCAGCATTTT
CASRRGDNQSNQPQHF
>TRBD1|TRBV5-4|14|TRBJ1-2|.
TGTGCCAGCAGCTCGGGACAGGGGGCGGGAGGCTACACCTTC
CASSSGQGAGGYTF
>TRBD1|TRBV15|15|TRBJ2-7|.
TGTGCCACCAGCAGATCCGAGGACAGGGGACCACCGCAGTACTTC
CATSRSEDRGPPQYF
>TRBD1|TRBV12-5|16|TRBJ1-1|few
TGTGCTAGTGGTTTGGTATTGAGGGGGCAAGGCACTGAAGCTTTCTTT
CASGLVLRGQGTEAFF
>TRBD2|TRBV29-1|13|TRBJ2-1|once
TGCAGCGTTCGGGGACTAGCCATCAATGAGCAGTTCTTC
CSVRGLAINEQFF
>.|TRBV10-1|19|TRBJ1-5|.
TGCGCCAGCAGCACTACCCCGACCCGGGGGAGGAGTTGGAATCAGCCCCAGCATTTT
CASSTTPTRGRSWNQPQHF
>.|TRBV11-2|12|TRBJ1-1|.
TGTGCCAGCAGCTTAGATCTTACTGAAGCTTTCTTT
CASSLDLTEAFF
>TRBD1|TRBV10-3|14|TRBJ2-7|once
TGTGCCATCAGGGGACAGGGACAAGCCTACGAGCAGTACTTC
CAIRGQGQAYEQYF
>TRBD2|TRBV20-1|15|TRBJ2-1|.
TGCAGTGCGAAACCGGGACTAGCGGGAGGGCAGGAGCAGTTCTTC
CSAKPGLAGGQEQFF
>.|TRBV20-1|15|TRBJ2-1|.
TGCAGTGCTAGAGATTTACATTACTCCTACAATGAGCAGTTCTTC
CSARDLHYSYNEQFF
>.|TRBV28|13|TRBJ1-2|few
TGTGCCAGCAGGATGCAGGGGCAGACTGGCTACACCTTC
CASRMQGQTGYTF
>.|TRBV20-1|15|TRBJ1-5|.
TGCAGTGCTAAGGGTGGGCAGGGTGTTGGCCAGCCCCAGCATTTT
CSAKGGQGVGQPQHF
>.|TRBV20-1|16|TRBJ2-3|.
TGCAGTGCTAGTGTAGGAGTATCGGGTAGCACAGATACGCAGTATTTT
CSASVGVSGSTDTQYF
>.|TRBV12-3/TRBV12-4|15|TRBJ2-1|.
TGTGCCAGCAGTTTTCTCCCGGGCTCCTACAATGAGCAGTTCTTC
CASSFLPGSYNEQFF
>.|TRBV20-1|14|TRBJ2-3|.
TGCAGTGCTAGAGACCCGGGGTGGACAGATACGCAGTATTTT
CSARDPGWTDTQYF
>TRBD1|TRBV6-5|18|TRBJ2-7|.
TGTGCCAGCAGTTACTCCCTTCGTTTGGGACAGGGGATCAACGAGCAGTACTTC
CASSYSLRLGQGINEQYF
>TRBD1|TRBV5-1|17|TRBJ1-2|once
TGCGCCAGCAGCTTGGACCCCCCCGGACAGGGCGGAGGAGGCTACACCTTC
CASSLDPPGQGGGGYTF
>.|TRBV2|13|TRBJ1-5|.
TGTGCCAGCAGTGAGGGGACTGTGCGGCCCCAGCATTTT
CASSEGTVRPQHF
>.|TRBV28|12|TRBJ2-3|.
TGTGCCAGCAGTTTATATCCGGATACGCAGTATTTT
CASSLYPDTQYF
>.|TRBV2|13|TRBJ1-5|.
TGTGCCAGCAGGAAGGGGGGCAATCAGCCCCAGCATTTT
CASRKGGNQPQHF
>.|TRBV15|12|TRBJ2-3|.
TGTGCCACCAGCAGAGATCGCCAGGTGCAGTATTTT
CATSRDRQVQYF
>TRBD1|TRBV4-1|16|TRBJ1-2|.
TGCGCCAGCAGCCAGCGGACAGGGGTCCCAAACTATGGCTACACCTTC
CASSQRTGVPNYGYTF